The text below deals with one T cell receptor beta chain. Its specificity is unknown. Generated by immunoSEQ multiplex PCR, the TCRdb table keeps only in-frame clones and is missing some. The sample carries about 30,000 clones, roughly 89% recorded once. These data belong to a study of multiple sclerosis patients with progressive multifocal leukoencephalopathy. Study-wide results and caveats: Whether JC virus or general immunocompromise explains the findings remained unclear.

Time point denoted: roughly 6 months of natalizumab therapy. V lost 6 bases to trimming and J lost 5 bases; unmatched junction nucleotides: 8. Germline V gene lookup returns CDR1 SQVTM and CDR2 ANQGSEA. This CDR3 comprises 13 residues. The sequencing used PBMCs, collected from a patient treated with natalizumab. The sequence derives from a human donor with multiple sclerosis. This chain links TRBV29-1 with TRBJ2-7, with TRBD1 matching over 9 bases. This CDR3 is CSVERQGGNEQYF. In DNA form, the CDR3 reads TGCAGCGTCGAAAGACAGGGGGGGAACGAGCAGTACTTC.